The present TCR beta chain was sequenced within a study of T cells expressing NK-cell markers. Study in general: Seven sequenced donors out of eight were HCMV-seropositive, one seronegative. Overall study findings and caveats: Among several donors, these clonotypes also ranked first in the CD3+CD56-NKG2C+ fraction.

The germline V gene has CDR1 KGHSH and CDR2 LQKENI. This CDR3 region has 14 residues. In the case of this clonotype: No antigen is known for it.

Researchers built TCR beta cDNA using 5'RACE template switching with UMIs. After re-calling the 5' RACE reads, TCRdb lists one entry per CDR3 protein, DNA absent. This listing includes about 400,000 distinct CDR3 sequences. V is TRBV18 and J is TRBJ2-7; the D gene TCRdb calls, TRBD1, cannot be checked with no DNA. This clonotype originated in a woman aged 50 to 65 in good health. The material sequenced was blood T cells: a sorted CD56 or NKG2C T cell subset, CD4+ or CD8+ T cells, or bulk PBMC T cells (not recorded which). The chain's CDR3 is CASSPPGRANEQYF.